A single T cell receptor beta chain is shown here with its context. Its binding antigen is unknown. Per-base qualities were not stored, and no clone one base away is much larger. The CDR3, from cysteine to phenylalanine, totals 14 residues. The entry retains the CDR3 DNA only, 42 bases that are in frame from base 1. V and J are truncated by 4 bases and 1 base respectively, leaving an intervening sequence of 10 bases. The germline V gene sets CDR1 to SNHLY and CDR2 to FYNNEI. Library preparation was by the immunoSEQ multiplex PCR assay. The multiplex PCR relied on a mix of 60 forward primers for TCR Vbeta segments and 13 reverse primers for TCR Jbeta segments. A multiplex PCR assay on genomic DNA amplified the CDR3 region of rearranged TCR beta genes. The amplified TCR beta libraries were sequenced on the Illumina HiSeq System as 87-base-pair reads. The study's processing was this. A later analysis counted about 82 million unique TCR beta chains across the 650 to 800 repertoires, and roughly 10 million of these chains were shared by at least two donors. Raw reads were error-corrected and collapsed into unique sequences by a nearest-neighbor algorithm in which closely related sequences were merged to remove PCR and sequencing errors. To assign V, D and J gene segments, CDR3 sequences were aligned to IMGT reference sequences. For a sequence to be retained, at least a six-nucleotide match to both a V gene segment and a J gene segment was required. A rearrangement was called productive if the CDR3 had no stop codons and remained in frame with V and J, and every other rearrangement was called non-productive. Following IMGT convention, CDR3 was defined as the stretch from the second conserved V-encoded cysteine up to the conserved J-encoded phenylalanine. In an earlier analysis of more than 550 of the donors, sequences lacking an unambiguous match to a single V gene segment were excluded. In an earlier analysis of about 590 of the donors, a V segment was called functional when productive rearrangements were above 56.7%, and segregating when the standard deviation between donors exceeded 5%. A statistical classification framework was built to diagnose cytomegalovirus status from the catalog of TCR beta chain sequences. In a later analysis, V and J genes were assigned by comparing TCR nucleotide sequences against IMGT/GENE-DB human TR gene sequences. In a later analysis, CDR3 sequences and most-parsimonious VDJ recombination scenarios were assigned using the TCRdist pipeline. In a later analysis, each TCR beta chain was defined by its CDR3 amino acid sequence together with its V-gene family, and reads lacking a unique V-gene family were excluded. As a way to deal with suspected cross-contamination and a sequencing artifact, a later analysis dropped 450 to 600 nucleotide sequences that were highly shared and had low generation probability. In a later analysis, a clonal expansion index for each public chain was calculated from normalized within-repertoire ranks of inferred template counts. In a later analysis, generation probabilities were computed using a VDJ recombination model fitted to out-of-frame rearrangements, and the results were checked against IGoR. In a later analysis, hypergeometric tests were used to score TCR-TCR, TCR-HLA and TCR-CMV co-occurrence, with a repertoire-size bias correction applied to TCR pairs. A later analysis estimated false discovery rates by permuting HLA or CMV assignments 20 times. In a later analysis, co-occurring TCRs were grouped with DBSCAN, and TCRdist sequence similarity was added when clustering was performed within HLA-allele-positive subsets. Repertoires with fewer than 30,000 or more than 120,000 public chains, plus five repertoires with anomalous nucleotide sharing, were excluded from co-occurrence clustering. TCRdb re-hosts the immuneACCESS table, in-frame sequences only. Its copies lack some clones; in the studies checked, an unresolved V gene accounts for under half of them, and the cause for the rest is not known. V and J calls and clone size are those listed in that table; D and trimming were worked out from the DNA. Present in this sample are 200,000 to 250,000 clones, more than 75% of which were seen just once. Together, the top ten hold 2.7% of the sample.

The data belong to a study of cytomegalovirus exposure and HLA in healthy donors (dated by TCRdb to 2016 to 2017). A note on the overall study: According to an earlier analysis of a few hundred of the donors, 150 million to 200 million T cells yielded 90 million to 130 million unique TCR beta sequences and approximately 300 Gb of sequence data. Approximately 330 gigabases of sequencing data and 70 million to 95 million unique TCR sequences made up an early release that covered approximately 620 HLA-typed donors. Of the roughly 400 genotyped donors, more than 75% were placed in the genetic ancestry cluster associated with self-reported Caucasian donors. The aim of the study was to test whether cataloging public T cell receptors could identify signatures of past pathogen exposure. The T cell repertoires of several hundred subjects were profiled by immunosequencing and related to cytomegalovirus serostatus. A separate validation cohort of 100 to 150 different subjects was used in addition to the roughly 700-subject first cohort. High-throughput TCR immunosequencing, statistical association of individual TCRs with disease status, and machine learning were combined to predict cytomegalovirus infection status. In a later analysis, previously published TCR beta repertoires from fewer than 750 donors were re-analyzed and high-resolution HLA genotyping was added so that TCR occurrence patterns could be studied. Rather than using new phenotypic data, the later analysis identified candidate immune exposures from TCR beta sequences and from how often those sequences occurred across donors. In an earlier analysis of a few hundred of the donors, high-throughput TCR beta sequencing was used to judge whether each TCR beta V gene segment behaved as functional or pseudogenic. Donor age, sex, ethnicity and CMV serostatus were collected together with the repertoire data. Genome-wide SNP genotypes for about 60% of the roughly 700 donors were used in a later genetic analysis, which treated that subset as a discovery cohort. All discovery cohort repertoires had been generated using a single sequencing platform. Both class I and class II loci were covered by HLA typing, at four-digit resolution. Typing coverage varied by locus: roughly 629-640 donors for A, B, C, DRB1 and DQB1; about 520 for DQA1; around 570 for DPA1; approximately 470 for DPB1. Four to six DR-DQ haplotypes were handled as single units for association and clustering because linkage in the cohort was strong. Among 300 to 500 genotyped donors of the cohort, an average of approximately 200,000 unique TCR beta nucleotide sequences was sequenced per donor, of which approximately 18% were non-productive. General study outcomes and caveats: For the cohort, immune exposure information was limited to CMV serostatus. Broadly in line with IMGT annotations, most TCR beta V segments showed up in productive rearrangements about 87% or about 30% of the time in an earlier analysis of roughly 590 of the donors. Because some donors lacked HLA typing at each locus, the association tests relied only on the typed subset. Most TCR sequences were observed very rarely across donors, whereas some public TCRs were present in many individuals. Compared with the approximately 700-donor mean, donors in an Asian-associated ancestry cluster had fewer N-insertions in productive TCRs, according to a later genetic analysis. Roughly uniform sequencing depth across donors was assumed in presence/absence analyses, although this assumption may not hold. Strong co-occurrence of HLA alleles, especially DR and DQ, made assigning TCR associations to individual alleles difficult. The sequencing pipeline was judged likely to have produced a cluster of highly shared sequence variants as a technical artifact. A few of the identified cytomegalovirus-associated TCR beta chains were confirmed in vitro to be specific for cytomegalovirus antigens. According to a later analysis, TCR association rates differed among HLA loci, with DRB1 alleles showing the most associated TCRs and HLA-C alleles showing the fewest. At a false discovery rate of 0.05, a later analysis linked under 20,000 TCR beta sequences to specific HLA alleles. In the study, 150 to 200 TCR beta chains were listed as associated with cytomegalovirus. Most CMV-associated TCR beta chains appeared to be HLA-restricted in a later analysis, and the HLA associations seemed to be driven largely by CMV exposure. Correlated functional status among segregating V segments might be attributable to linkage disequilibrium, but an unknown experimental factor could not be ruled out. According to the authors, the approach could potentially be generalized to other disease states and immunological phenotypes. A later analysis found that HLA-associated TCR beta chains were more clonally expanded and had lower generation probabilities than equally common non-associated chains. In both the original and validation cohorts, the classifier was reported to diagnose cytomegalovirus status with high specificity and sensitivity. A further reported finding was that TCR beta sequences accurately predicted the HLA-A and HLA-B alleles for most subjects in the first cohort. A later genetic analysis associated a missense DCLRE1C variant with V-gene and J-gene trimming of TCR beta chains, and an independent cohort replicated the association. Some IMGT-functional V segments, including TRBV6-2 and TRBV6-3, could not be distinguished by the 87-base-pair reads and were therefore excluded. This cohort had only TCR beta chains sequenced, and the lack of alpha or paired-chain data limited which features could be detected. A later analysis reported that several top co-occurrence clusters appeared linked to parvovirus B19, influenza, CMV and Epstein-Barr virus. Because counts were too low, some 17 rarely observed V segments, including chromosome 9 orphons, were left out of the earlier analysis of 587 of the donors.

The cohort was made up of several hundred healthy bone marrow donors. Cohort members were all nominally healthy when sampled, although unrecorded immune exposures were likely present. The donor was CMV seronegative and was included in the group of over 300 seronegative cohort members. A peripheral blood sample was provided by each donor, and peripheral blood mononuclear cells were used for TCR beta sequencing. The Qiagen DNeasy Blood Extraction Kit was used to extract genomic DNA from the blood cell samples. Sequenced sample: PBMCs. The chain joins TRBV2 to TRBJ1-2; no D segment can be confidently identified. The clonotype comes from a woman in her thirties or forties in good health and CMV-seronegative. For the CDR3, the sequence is CASSGRGFNYGYTF. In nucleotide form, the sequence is TGTGCCAGCAGTGGGAGAGGGTTTAACTATGGCTACACCTTC.